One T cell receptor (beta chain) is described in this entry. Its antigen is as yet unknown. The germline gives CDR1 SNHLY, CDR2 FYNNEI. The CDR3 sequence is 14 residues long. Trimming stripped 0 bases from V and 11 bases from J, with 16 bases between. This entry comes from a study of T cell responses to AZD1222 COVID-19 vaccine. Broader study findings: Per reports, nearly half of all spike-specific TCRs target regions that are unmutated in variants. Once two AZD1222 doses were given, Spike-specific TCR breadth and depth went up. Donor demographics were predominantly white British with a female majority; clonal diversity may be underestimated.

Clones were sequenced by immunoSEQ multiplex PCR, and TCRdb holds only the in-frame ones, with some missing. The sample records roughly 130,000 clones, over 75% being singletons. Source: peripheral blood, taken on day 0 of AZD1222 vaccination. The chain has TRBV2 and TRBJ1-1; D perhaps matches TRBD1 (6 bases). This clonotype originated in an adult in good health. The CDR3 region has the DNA TGTGCCAGCAGTGAAGCGATAAGGGGGAGGGCGGCTTTCTTT. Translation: CASSEAIRGRAAFF.